The 25 T cell receptor beta chains below come from one sample, sequenced in a study of breast tumors, draining lymph nodes, adjacent tissues. Breast cancer patients provided tissue from their axillary draining lymph nodes. TCRdb itself ran the multiplex PCR reads through MiXCR, one entry per CDR3 protein. This sample has around 230,000 distinct CDR3 sequences, with under 40% found just once. Material for sequencing was axillary lymph node tissue. These TCRs come from a female donor with breast cancer. Some clones in this sample may be carry-over from other donors' samples.

This clonotype has at least ten counts. The chain uses TRBV6-1 and TRBJ1-6; D is possibly TRBD1 (6 bases). The V and J ends lost 3 bases and 8 bases respectively, with 11 bases between them. Germline loops: CDR1 MNHNS, CDR2 SASEGT. The CDR3 extends over 14 amino acids. In DNA form, the CDR3 reads TGTGCCAGCAGTGATAGGGGGTTGGATTCACCCCTCCACTTT. This translates into CASSDRGLDSPLHF.

This clonotype has just a few counts. This chain uses TRBV18 with TRBJ2-7, with D uncertain. Germline-derived CDR1 and CDR2 are KGHSH and LQKENI. Trimming removed 4 bases at V and 5 bases at J, with 15 bases between. The CDR3 runs 14 residues. CDR3 in DNA: TGTGCCAGCTCACGCTTGGGTGGGTTAGACGAGCAGTACTTC. Translated: CASSRLGGLDEQYF.

As concerns this clonotype: A junction end diverges from the germline sequence, so it may reflect a read error. This sequence joins TRBV11-2 and TRBJ1-4; D ambiguous. CDR1 is SGHAT and CDR2 is FQNNGV in the germline V gene. The CDR3 consists of 12 residues. CDR3 nucleotide sequence: TGTGCCAGCAGTGGTGTTGTGGAAACACTGTTTTTT. This gives the protein CASSGVVETLFF.

This clonotype was recorded at least ten times. V usage is TRBV28 and J usage is TRBJ1-2, with D perhaps TRBD1 (6 bases). Trimming took off 5 bases at V and 8 bases at J, with 12 bases between the two ends. This CDR3 has 12 residues. From germline, CDR1 is MDHEN and CDR2 SYDVKM. Here the CDR3 reads CASSRQVGGYTF. In DNA, the CDR3 is TGTGCCAGCAGTCGACAGGTCGGCGGCTACACCTTC.

There are many counts of this clonotype. This sequence joins TRBV4-1 and TRBJ2-7, with 7 nucleotides matching TRBD2. The germline gives CDR1 MGHRA, CDR2 YSYEKL. The CDR3 is made up of 16 amino acids. V lost 2 bases to trimming and J lost 0 bases; unmatched junction nucleotides: 7. The CDR3 sequence: CASSQLSGLSSYEQYF. The CDR3 DNA reads TGCGCCAGCAGCCAACTTAGCGGGCTGAGCTCCTACGAGCAGTACTTC.

This clonotype was recorded at least ten times. Its ends do not fully match the called genes, so a read error is possible. J is TRBJ2-1 and V is TRBV7-7; D gene uncertain. Germline V gives CDR1 SSHAT, CDR2 FNYEAQ (reference sequence). This CDR3 spans 15 amino acids. The CDR3 reads CASSPPGGPYNEQFF. CDR3 bases: TGTGCTAGCAGCCCCCCAGGTGGGCCTTACAATGAGCAGTTCTTC. Together with reference TRBV7-7 and TRBJ2-1, the CDR3 gives the full variable domain: GAGVSQSPRYKVTKRGQDVTLRCDPISSHATLYWYQQALGQGPEFLTYFNYEAQPDKSGLPSDRFSAERPEGSISTLTIQRTEQRDSAMYRCASSPPGGPYNEQFFGPGTRLTVL.

This clonotype occurred many times. The chain is built from TRBV5-6 and TRBJ1-3; the D is unclear. Germline V gene data show CDR1 as SGHDT and CDR2 as YYEEEE. Trimming stripped 1 base from V and 4 bases from J, with 9 bases between. CDR3 size: 14 residues. In DNA, the CDR3 is TGTGCCAGCAGCTTGTGGAGTCACGGAAACACCATATATTTT. It is translated as CASSLWSHGNTIYF.

This clonotype was found many times. The chain joins TRBV29-1 to TRBJ2-7, with D uncertain. Germline-derived CDR1 and CDR2 are SQVTM and ANQGSEA. CDR3 length: 12 residues. V was trimmed by 3 bases and J by 1 base, leaving 7 bases between them. The CDR3, as DNA: TGCAGCGTTGAGTTGGGTTCCTACGAGCAGTACTTC. This translates into CSVELGSYEQYF.

This clonotype was seen more than once but under ten times. The rearrangement uses TRBV6-5 and TRBJ2-2; 7 bases map to TRBD1. V shed 6 bases and J 2 bases; nucleotides not matched to a gene: 3. This CDR3 contains 14 residues. Germline loops: CDR1 MNHEY, CDR2 SVGAGI. In DNA form, the CDR3 reads TGTGCCAGCAGCCGGGACAGTAACACCGGGGAGCTGTTTTTT. This sequence encodes CASSRDSNTGELFF.

The sample holds many counts of this clonotype. The DNA of the CDR3 is TGCGCCAGCAGCTCTCTCCGATCCAGCACCGGGGAGCTGTTTTTT. Translated, it gives CASSSLRSSTGELFF. The chain employs TRBV5-1 and TRBJ2-2; no reliable D call. Germline V gene data show CDR1 as SGHRS and CDR2 as YFSETQ. V shed 3 bases and J shed 4 bases, with 13 bases lying between them. This CDR3 has 15 residues.

There are many counts of this clonotype. The CDR3 sequence is CASSLGQADYQPQHF. Written as DNA, the CDR3 is TGTGCCAGCAGCTTGGGGCAGGCAGATTATCAGCCCCAGCATTTT. The rearrangement joins TRBV5-6 to TRBJ1-5; no reliable D call. Germline assignment: CDR1 SGHDT and CDR2 YYEEEE. This CDR3 region has 15 residues. Trimming took off 0 bases at V and 5 bases at J, with 12 bases between the two ends.

This clonotype was recorded a few times. The chain combines TRBV9 with TRBJ1-2; D is perhaps TRBD1 (5 bases). Trimming removed 2 bases from V and 2 bases from J, with 19 bases in between. The CDR3 is 17 residues long. Per the germline V gene, CDR1 is SGDLS and CDR2 is YYNGEE. The CDR3 DNA reads TGTGCCAGCAGCGTCAGCTCACGCCAGGGAACCAACTATGGCTACACCTTC. Amino acid sequence: CASSVSSRQGTNYGYTF.

This clonotype occurred many times. CDR3 nucleotide sequence: TGCGCCAGCAGCTTGGAGGGCAGTTACTCTGGAAACACCATATATTTT. It specifies CASSLEGSYSGNTIYF. The rearrangement uses TRBV5-1 and TRBJ1-3; D uncertain. Germline values: CDR1 SGHRS, CDR2 YFSETQ. The CDR3 length is 16 residues. With 0 bases removed from V and 0 bases from J, the gap between germline ends came to 10 bases.

This chain connects TRBV7-9 to TRBJ2-5, with 9 nucleotides matching TRBD2. The CDR3 is 16 residues long. Germline CDR1 SEHNR, CDR2 FQNEAQ (reference sequence). V gave up 6 bases and J gave up 4 bases; unmatched junction bases: 12. CDR3 sequence (DNA): TGTGCCAGCAGTGCTAGACCCCAGCGGGGGGTAGAGACCCAGTACTTC. It translates to CASSARPQRGVETQYF. The complete variable domain, with remaining parts taken from reference TRBV7-9 and TRBJ2-5, reads DTGVSQNPRHKITKRGQNVTFRCDPISEHNRLYWYRQTLGQGPEFLTYFQNEAQLEKSRLLSDRFSAERPKGSFSTLEIQRTEQGDSAMYLCASSARPQRGVETQYFGPGTRLLVL.

At least ten counts were recorded for this clonotype. The rearrangement joins TRBV20-1 to TRBJ1-5; TRBD1 matches at 9 bases. This CDR3 comprises 13 residues. V shed 6 bases, J shed 7 bases, and the junction held 7 bases outside the gene matches. Germline CDR1 reads DFQATT; CDR2 reads SNEGSKA (reference sequence). CDR3: CSAVPGQGQPQHF. The CDR3 region has the DNA TGCAGTGCGGTCCCGGGACAGGGACAGCCCCAGCATTTT.

The CDR3 protein is CSARGGGKTQYF. The CDR3 DNA sequence: TGCAGTGCTAGAGGGGGCGGAAAGACCCAGTACTTC. This chain connects TRBV20-1 to TRBJ2-5, with D maybe TRBD1 (5 bases). CDR1 and CDR2 from the germline V gene are DFQATT and SNEGSKA (reference sequence). V lost 1 base and J lost 6, with 9 bases in between. The CDR3 extends over 12 amino acids.

This clonotype was observed many times. Its ends do not fully match the called genes, so a read error is possible. V is TRBV7-7 and J is TRBJ2-1; D possibly corresponds to TRBD1 (6 bases). The CDR3 has 14 residues. Per germline, CDR1 SSHAT and CDR2 FNYEAQ (reference sequence). CDR3 protein: CASSLGGDENEQFF. CDR3 nucleotide sequence: TGTGCTAGCAGCTTAGGGGGTGATGAGAATGAGCAGTTCTTC.

This clonotype occurred many times. The chain couples TRBV29-1 to TRBJ1-5; 11 bases map to TRBD1. V lost 6 bases to trimming and J lost 6 bases; unmatched junction nucleotides: 4. Germline-derived CDR1 and CDR2 are SQVTM and ANQGSEA. This CDR3 is built from 13 residues. The CDR3 DNA is TGCAGCGTAGGACAGGGGGCCGGTCAGCCCCAGCATTTT. Translating gives CSVGQGAGQPQHF.

Note on this clonotype: This may stem from a read error, because a much larger clone lies one nucleotide away. The chain combines TRBV12-3 or TRBV12-4 with TRBJ2-3; D call uncertain. Matching the DNA end better, TRBJ1-5 makes the J call doubtful. The CDR3 totals 15 residues. The CDR3 reads CASALAGAGTDTQHF. The DNA for the CDR3 is TGTGCCAGCGCCCTAGCGGGAGCCGGCACAGATACGCAGCATTTT.

In its sample, this clonotype was seen many times. V and J are TRBV20-1 and TRBJ2-2; 8 bases are shared with TRBD1. V gave up 5 bases and J gave up 7 bases; unmatched junction bases: 9. The CDR3 totals 14 residues. The germline gives CDR1 DFQATT, CDR2 SNEGSKA (reference sequence). CDR3 bases: TGCAGTGCTGGCAGGACAGGGAGAGGCGGGGAGCTGTTTTTT. It encodes CSAGRTGRGGELFF.

This chain's CDR3 is CASSVAPGTGFVYGYTF. Written as DNA, the CDR3 is TGTGCCAGCAGCGTAGCCCCCGGGACAGGGTTTGTTTATGGCTACACCTTC. The chain joins TRBV9 to TRBJ1-2, with 9 bases matching TRBD1. The CDR3 spans 17 residues. Per the germline V gene, CDR1 is SGDLS and CDR2 is YYNGEE. Trimming removed 0 bases from V and 5 bases from J; junction bases left unmatched: 11.

V usage is TRBV6-1 and J usage is TRBJ2-1, with 7 nucleotides matching TRBD1. This CDR3 has 15 residues. The germline gives CDR1 MNHNS, CDR2 SASEGT. V trimming: 5 bases; J trimming: 9 bases; junction bases outside the gene matches: 13. In DNA form, the CDR3 reads TGTGCCAGCAGTCCCCAAGGGGGCCAGGACCTTGAGCAGTTCTTC. It translates to CASSPQGGQDLEQFF.

Many counts were recorded for this clonotype. Here the CDR3 reads CATKQGSYEQYF. The CDR3 nucleotides are TGTGCCACCAAACAGGGGTCGTACGAGCAGTACTTC. V gene TRBV6-5 combines with J gene TRBJ2-7, with TRBD1 matching 7 bases. The junction had 7 bases not matched to a gene; V was cut back by 10 bases and J by 4 bases. The CDR3 totals 12 residues. Germline V gives CDR1 MNHEY, CDR2 SVGAGI.

This clonotype was counted a single time. The chain is built from TRBV20-1 and TRBJ1-5; a possible D gene is TRBD1 (6 bases). Per germline, CDR1 DFQATT and CDR2 SNEGSKA (reference sequence). The CDR3 contains 15 residues. The V gene lost 6 bases and the J gene lost 7 bases, with 22 bases spanning the gap. CDR3 amino acids: CSAGAGAHYEQPQHF. The CDR3 DNA reads as TGCAGTGCGGGAGCGGGGGCCCACTACGAGCAGCCCCAGCATTTT.

This clonotype was counted many times. Since a much larger clone is just one base distant, this may be a read error. The genes are TRBV7-6 and TRBJ1-2; the D gene is possibly TRBD1 (5 bases). This CDR3 is 16 amino acids long. CDR1 and CDR2 (germline): SGHVS, FNYEAQ. The CDR3 DNA follows: TGTGCCAGCAGCTCCCTTTTTCTGGGGGGTAACTATGGCCACACCTTC. The encoded protein is CASSSLFLGGNYGHTF.